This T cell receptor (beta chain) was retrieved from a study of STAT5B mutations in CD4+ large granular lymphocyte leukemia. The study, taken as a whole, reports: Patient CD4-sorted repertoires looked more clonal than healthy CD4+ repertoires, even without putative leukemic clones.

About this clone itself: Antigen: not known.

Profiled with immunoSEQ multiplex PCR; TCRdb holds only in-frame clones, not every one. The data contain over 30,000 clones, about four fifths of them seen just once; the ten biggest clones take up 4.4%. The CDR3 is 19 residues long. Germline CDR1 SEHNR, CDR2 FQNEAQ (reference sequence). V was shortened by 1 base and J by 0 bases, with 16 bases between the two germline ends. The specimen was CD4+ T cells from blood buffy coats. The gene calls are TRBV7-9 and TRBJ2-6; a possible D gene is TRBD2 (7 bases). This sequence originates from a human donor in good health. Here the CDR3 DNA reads TGTGCCAGCAGCTTAGGGGCGGGGGCGCTCCTCTCTGGGGCCAACGTCCTGACTTTC. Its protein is CASSLGAGALLSGANVLTF.